Here is one T cell receptor (beta chain) with its context. Germline CDR1 and CDR2: SQVTM and ANQGSEA. The CDR3 has 13 amino acids. Trimming cost V 6 bases and J 4 bases, with 16 bases left between them. The table came from immunoSEQ multiplex PCR; TCRdb's copy has only in-frame clones and leaves some out. Among fewer than 80,000 clones, 65% to 90% were seen once, and the ten largest hold 4.8%. The data were obtained in a study of technical replicates of blood from several donors. The clonotype comes from a human donor in good health. Some clones in this sample may be carry-over from other donors' samples. Sequenced: PBMCs. This rearrangement joins TRBV29-1 to TRBJ2-7, with D maybe TRBD1 (5 bases). The CDR3 sequence is CSVTTAALYEQYF. The CDR3 DNA follows: TGCAGCGTAACGACAGCCGCACTTTACGAGCAGTACTTC.